The entry that follows covers one T cell receptor beta chain sequence. Its antigen is unknown. The read halts 3 residues ahead of the CDR3 end, with the missing end drawn from the germline J gene. Within the sample, other DNA sequences also encode this same CDR3. The data originate from a study of T cells in women clearing cervical HPV infection. Overall study results and limits: A classifier using richness and V gene abundances reached an AUC of around 0.81.

Prevalent HPV16 infections were excluded; only incident single HPV16 infections included. Method: immunoSEQ multiplex PCR; TCRdb's copy keeps in-frame clones and lacks some. The ten most abundant clones cover more than 0.8% of a sample with more than 40,000 clones. The junction had 2 bases not matched to a gene; V was cut back by 3 bases and J by 5 bases. CDR3 length: 13 amino acids. The rearrangement uses TRBV12-3 or TRBV12-4 and TRBJ1-2, with TRBD1 identical over 8 bases. The TCR comes from a woman aged 18 to 75 with a cervical HPV16 infection that either progressed to CIN3+ or cleared (not recorded which). The source material was blood buffy coat. CDR3 region: CASSFTGGYGYTF. Partial CDR3 DNA: TGTGCCAGCAGTTTTACAGGGGGTTATGGC.